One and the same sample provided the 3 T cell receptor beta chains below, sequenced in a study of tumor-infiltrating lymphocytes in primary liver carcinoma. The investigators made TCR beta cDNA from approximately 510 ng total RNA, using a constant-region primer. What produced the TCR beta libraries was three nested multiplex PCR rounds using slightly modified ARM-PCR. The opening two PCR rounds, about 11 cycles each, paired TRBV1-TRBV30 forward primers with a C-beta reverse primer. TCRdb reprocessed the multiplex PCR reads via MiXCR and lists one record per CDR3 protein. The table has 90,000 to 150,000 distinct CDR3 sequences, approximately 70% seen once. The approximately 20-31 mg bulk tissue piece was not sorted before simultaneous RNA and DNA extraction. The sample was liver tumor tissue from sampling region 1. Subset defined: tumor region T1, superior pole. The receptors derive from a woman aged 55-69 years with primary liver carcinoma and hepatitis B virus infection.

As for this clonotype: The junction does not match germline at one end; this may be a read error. The chain's CDR3 is CVSSKTSGSSHEQYF. As DNA, the CDR3 is TGTGTCAGCAGCAAAACTAGCGGAAGCTCCCACGAGCAGTACTTC. The V call is TRBV6-5, the J call TRBJ2-7; the match to TRBD2 covers 8 bases. This CDR3 has 15 residues. Per the germline V gene, CDR1 is MNHEY and CDR2 is SVGAGI.

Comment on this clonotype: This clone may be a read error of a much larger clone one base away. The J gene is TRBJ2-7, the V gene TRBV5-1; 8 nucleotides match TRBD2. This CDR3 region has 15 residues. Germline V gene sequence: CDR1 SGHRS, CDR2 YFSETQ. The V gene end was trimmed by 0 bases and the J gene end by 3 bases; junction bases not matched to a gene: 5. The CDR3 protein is CASSLGRGAHYEQYF. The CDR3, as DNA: TGCGCCAGCAGCTTGGGGCGGGGGGCCCACTACGAGCAGTACTTC. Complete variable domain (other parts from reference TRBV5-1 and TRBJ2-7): KAGVTQTPRYLIKTRGQQVTLSCSPISGHRSVSWYQQTPGQGLQFLFEYFSETQRNKGNFPGRFSGRQFSNSRSEMNVSTLELGDSALYLCASSLGRGAHYEQYFGPGTRLTVT.

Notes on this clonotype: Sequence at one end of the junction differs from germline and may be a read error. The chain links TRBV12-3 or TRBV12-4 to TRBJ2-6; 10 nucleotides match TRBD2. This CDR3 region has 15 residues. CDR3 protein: CASRGLANGANVLSF. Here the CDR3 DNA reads TGTGCCAGCAGGGGACTAGCGAATGGGGCCAACGTCCTGAGTTTC.